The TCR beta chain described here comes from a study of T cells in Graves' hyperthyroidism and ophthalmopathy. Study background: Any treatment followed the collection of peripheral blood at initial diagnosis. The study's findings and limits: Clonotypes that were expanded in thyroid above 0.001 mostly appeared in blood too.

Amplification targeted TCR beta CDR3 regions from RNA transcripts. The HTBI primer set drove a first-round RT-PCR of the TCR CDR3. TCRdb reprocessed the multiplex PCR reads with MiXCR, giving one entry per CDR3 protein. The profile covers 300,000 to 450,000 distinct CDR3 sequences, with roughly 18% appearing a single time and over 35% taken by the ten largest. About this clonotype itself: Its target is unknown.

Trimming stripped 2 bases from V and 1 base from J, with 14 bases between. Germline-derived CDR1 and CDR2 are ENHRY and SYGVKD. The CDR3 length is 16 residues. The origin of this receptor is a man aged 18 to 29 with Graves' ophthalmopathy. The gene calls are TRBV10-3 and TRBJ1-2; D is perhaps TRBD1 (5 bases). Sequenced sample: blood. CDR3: CAISESGAYSNYGYTF. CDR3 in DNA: TGTGCCATCAGTGAGAGCGGGGCCTACAGTAACTATGGCTACACCTTC.